Each of the 27 T cell receptor beta chains below was sequenced from the same sample in a study of control samples from healthy donors and cancer patients. TCRdb keeps only in-frame clones here, not all; method: immunoSEQ multiplex PCR. The sample has 150,000 to 170,000 clones; roughly 94% are singletons. Sequenced input: blood. The source is a man aged 35-49 years in good health.

This clone has just one count. This sequence joins TRBV6-6 and TRBJ2-2; tentatively, D is TRBD2 (5 bases). Germline V gene sequence: CDR1 MNHNY, CDR2 SVGAGI (reference sequence). With 7 bases removed from V and 0 bases from J, the gap between germline ends came to 18 bases. The CDR3 spans 17 residues. CDR3 DNA sequence: TGTGCCAGCATTCGGACTCTTACAGTATCGAACACCGGGGAGCTGTTTTTT. It specifies CASIRTLTVSNTGELFF.

The J gene is TRBJ2-7, the V gene TRBV10-2; D may correspond to TRBD1 or TRBD2 (5 bases each). The CDR3 spans 18 residues. V was cut by 2 bases and J by 0 bases, with 20 bases left in between. Per germline, CDR1 WSHSY and CDR2 SAAADI. The CDR3 DNA follows: TGCGCCAGCAGTGAGCCATTCTCGGGGCAGGGAAGCTCCTACGAGCAGTACTTC. It codes for CASSEPFSGQGSSYEQYF.

V and J are TRBV9 and TRBJ1-2; a weak D match, TRBD1 (6 bases). Germline loops: CDR1 SGDLS, CDR2 YYNGEE. The V gene lost 5 bases and the J gene lost 8 bases, with 16 bases spanning the gap. The CDR3 length is 13 residues. In DNA form, the CDR3 reads TGTGCCAGCAGTGCCCAGGGGCACTTCGGCTACACCTTC. This gives the protein CASSAQGHFGYTF.

This chain links TRBV19 with TRBJ1-6; D ambiguous. V gave up 5 bases and J gave up 2 bases, with 7 bases separating them. The CDR3 is 14 residues long. Germline V CDR1 and CDR2: LNHDA, SQIVND (reference sequence). For the CDR3, the DNA is TGTGCCAGTAGTCGCGGAACCTATAATTCACCCCTCCACTTT. Its translation: CASSRGTYNSPLHF.

The genes are TRBV5-1 and TRBJ2-2, with TRBD1 identical over 7 bases. CDR3 size: 14 residues. CDR1 is SGHRS, CDR2 YFSETQ, per germline. The J segment lost 5 bases and the V segment lost 5 bases, leaving 6 bases of the junction unmatched. The CDR3 loop reads CASRISTGTGELFF. The CDR3 bases are TGCGCCAGCAGAATCTCGACAGGGACCGGGGAGCTGTTTTTT.

This sequence joins TRBV25-1 and TRBJ1-1; D not certain. This CDR3 spans 11 amino acids. The ends were cut back, 4 bases at V and 5 bases at J, with 5 bases in the middle. Germline CDR1 and CDR2: MGHDK and SYGVNS. The CDR3 sequence: CASSGGTEAFF. CDR3 coding DNA: TGTGCCAGCAGTGGCGGGACTGAAGCTTTCTTT.

V and J are TRBV5-1 and TRBJ2-1; the D gene is possibly TRBD1 (5 bases). Per germline, CDR1 SGHRS and CDR2 YFSETQ. Deletions cut 0 bases from V and 5 bases from J, with 9 bases between. This CDR3 has 14 residues. CDR3 bases: TGCGCCAGCAGCTTGGTCCCAGGGAACAATGAGCAGTTCTTC. Residues: CASSLVPGNNEQFF.

This rearrangement joins TRBV5-1 to TRBJ2-1, with D unclear. With 5 bases removed from V and 8 bases from J, the gap between germline ends came to 14 bases. The CDR3 is 13 residues long. Germline V CDR1 and CDR2: SGHRS, YFSETQ. The CDR3: CASRATNGYEQFF. The CDR3 region has the DNA TGCGCCAGCAGGGCTACTAATGGGTATGAGCAGTTCTTC.

The chain employs TRBV7-2 and TRBJ1-1; possible D gene TRBD1, 5 bases. Per germline, CDR1 SGHTA and CDR2 FQGNSA. The length of the CDR3 is 14 residues. V was pared by 5 bases and J by 3 bases, with 13 bases between. The CDR3 DNA is TGTGCCAGCAGCCCGCGGACGGGGGACACTGAAGCTTTCTTT. Encoded protein: CASSPRTGDTEAFF.

This clone has just one count. The gene calls are TRBV7-2 and TRBJ1-5, with TRBD1 as a possible D gene (6 bases). This CDR3 contains 14 residues. CDR1 and CDR2 (germline): SGHTA, FQGNSA. V lost 1 base to trimming and J lost 8 bases, with 12 bases between them. The chain's CDR3 is CASSLVWGREPQHF. CDR3 DNA: TGTGCCAGCAGCTTAGTTTGGGGGCGGGAGCCCCAGCATTTT.

This chain uses TRBV12-3 or TRBV12-4 with TRBJ1-2; no firm D call. Trimming pared 7 bases from V and 4 bases from J, leaving 10 bases between. CDR3 length equals 12 residues. The CDR3 region is CASKGRVYGYTF. The CDR3 DNA sequence: TGTGCCAGCAAGGGCAGAGTCTATGGCTACACCTTC.

The CDR3 DNA reads as TGTGCCAGCAGTTATCGGGACAGAAATGGCTACACCTTC. Protein sequence: CASSYRDRNGYTF. The V call is TRBV6-5, the J call TRBJ1-2, with 7 bases that match TRBD1. Germline-derived CDR1 and CDR2 are MNHEY and SVGAGI. CDR3 size: 13 residues. Unmatched junction bases numbered 4, after V lost 3 bases and J lost 6 bases.

The chain joins TRBV20-1 to TRBJ2-1, with a tentative D call TRBD2 (5 bases). The germline CDR1 and CDR2 sequences are DFQATT and SNEGSKA (reference sequence). This CDR3 is built from 11 residues. Trimming cost V 7 bases and J 4 bases, with 8 bases left between them. CDR3 sequence (DNA): TGCAGTGGCGGGCTGTACAATGAGCAGTTCTTC. This encodes CSGGLYNEQFF.

This chain joins TRBV5-6 and TRBJ2-2; a weak D match, TRBD2 (5 bases). This CDR3 is built from 16 residues. Trimming removed 0 bases at V and 0 bases at J, with 9 bases between. Germline CDR1 is SGHDT and CDR2 is YYEEEE. DNA for the CDR3: TGTGCCAGCAGCTTGGCAGCGGCGGCGAACACCGGGGAGCTGTTTTTT. It specifies CASSLAAAANTGELFF.

The chain employs TRBV28 and TRBJ1-2, with D hard to call. The CDR3 sequence is 15 residues long. Germline-derived CDR1 and CDR2 are MDHEN and SYDVKM. Trimming pared 4 bases from V and 4 bases from J, leaving 16 bases between. In DNA form, the CDR3 reads TGTGCCAGCAGTTCAGGAGGTCGGGTAACCTATGGCTACACCTTC. Translated: CASSSGGRVTYGYTF.

This sequence joins TRBV7-9 and TRBJ1-3; D gene unclear. Germline V CDR1 and CDR2: SEHNR, FQNEAQ (reference sequence). Trimming left V 1 base short and J 4 bases short, with 5 bases between. The CDR3 has 13 amino acids. As DNA, the CDR3 is TGTGCCAGCAGCTTAGATGAAGGAAACACCATATATTTT. This encodes CASSLDEGNTIYF.

The V call is TRBV6-2 or TRBV6-3, the J call TRBJ1-2, with D hard to call. Between the trimmed V and J ends, which lost 0 bases and 0 bases, there was a span of 11 bases. Looked up from germline, CDR1 is MNHEY and CDR2 is SVGEGT. The CDR3 extends over 16 amino acids. The CDR3 DNA reads TGTGCCAGCAGTTACTCGATATCGAGGGCTAACTATGGCTACACCTTC. It is translated as CASSYSISRANYGYTF.

The chain links TRBV18 to TRBJ1-4, with a weak D call TRBD1 (5 bases). Germline CDR1 and CDR2: KGHSH and LQKENI. The V and J ends lost 6 bases and 4 bases respectively, with 21 bases between them. This CDR3 has 17 residues. The CDR3 DNA reads as TGTGCCAGCTCCATAAGCCCCCCGGGACTTATTAATGAAAAACTGTTTTTT. It is translated as CASSISPPGLINEKLFF.

The chain is built from TRBV4-1 and TRBJ1-1; no clear D. CDR1 MGHRA and CDR2 YSYEKL come from the germline V gene. V lost 3 bases and J 7 bases, leaving 12 bases between the germline ends. The CDR3 covers 13 residues. The CDR3 DNA reads TGCGCCAGCAGCCAGGGTCAAGGTGTTGAAGCTTTCTTT. This translates into CASSQGQGVEAFF.

Comments on this clone: The junction and the germline gene differ at one end; a read error may be behind it. Here the CDR3 reads CASSSSAYFSYAASFFF. DNA of the CDR3: TGCGCCAGCAGTTCCTCAGCGTACTTTTCTTACGCGGCGTCCTTTTTTTTT. V and J are TRBV10-1 and TRBJ1-3; D ambiguous. The CDR3 runs to 17 residues. Looked up from germline, CDR1 is WNHNN and CDR2 is SYGVQD (reference sequence).

The chain couples TRBV30 to TRBJ2-5, with D possibly being TRBD2 (6 bases). This CDR3 has 15 residues. CDR1 is GTSNPN, CDR2 SVGIG, per germline (reference sequence). Trimming pared 2 bases from V and 5 bases from J, leaving 18 bases between. CDR3 amino acids: CAWSSQGLWGETQYF. As DNA, the CDR3 is TGTGCCTGGAGTTCCCAGGGACTGTGGGGGGAGACCCAGTACTTC.

This sequence joins TRBV6-5 and TRBJ1-1, with unresolved D. The ends were cut back, 6 bases at V and 7 bases at J, with 15 bases in the middle. Germline assignment: CDR1 MNHEY and CDR2 SVGAGI. The CDR3 length is 13 residues. CDR3: CASRSTPRVEAFF. In DNA form, the CDR3 reads TGTGCCAGCAGATCCACCCCAAGGGTTGAAGCTTTCTTT.

V and J are TRBV19 and TRBJ1-2, with D possibly being TRBD1 (5 bases). Trimming pared 5 bases from V and 3 bases from J, leaving 16 bases between. CDR1 is LNHDA and CDR2 is SQIVND in the germline V gene (reference sequence). There are 15 residues in the CDR3. CDR3 loop: CASSQIGQAHYGYTF. Written as DNA, the CDR3 is TGTGCCAGTAGTCAGATAGGACAAGCCCACTATGGCTACACCTTC.

The V call is TRBV5-8, the J call TRBJ2-1; D tentatively reads TRBD1 or TRBD2 (5 bases each). CDR1 is SGHTS and CDR2 is YDEGEE in the germline V gene. This CDR3 contains 14 residues. V was trimmed by 1 base and J by 5 bases, leaving 10 bases between them. In DNA form, the CDR3 reads TGTGCCAGCAGCTTGTGGGGGATCCACAATGAGCAGTTCTTC. Encoded protein: CASSLWGIHNEQFF.

V usage is TRBV30 and J usage is TRBJ2-5; 12 nucleotides agree with TRBD2. The CDR3 contains 15 residues. Unmatched junction bases numbered 1, after V lost 0 bases and J lost 2 bases. CDR1 and CDR2 (germline): GTSNPN, SVGIG (reference sequence). This CDR3 is CAWSVTSGGQETQYF. Here the CDR3 DNA reads TGTGCCTGGAGTGTTACTAGCGGGGGGCAAGAGACCCAGTACTTC.

The rearrangement joins TRBV19 to TRBJ2-3; D gene uncertain. CDR1 and CDR2 (germline): LNHDA, SQIVND (reference sequence). The CDR3 loop spans 13 amino acids. Deletions cut 4 bases from V and 4 bases from J, with 9 bases between. CDR3 in DNA: TGTGCCAGTAGTAACCCAGTGGCAGATACGCAGTATTTT. It yields the protein CASSNPVADTQYF.

This rearrangement joins TRBV6-5 to TRBJ1-1; no clear D gene. The CDR3 consists of 15 residues. The germline V and J ends were trimmed by 7 bases and 0 bases, with 15 bases remaining between them. CDR1 is MNHEY, CDR2 SVGAGI, per germline. CDR3 DNA: TGTGCCAGCACCTCCTCTGGCAACGTGAACACTGAAGCTTTCTTT. Its protein is CASTSSGNVNTEAFF.